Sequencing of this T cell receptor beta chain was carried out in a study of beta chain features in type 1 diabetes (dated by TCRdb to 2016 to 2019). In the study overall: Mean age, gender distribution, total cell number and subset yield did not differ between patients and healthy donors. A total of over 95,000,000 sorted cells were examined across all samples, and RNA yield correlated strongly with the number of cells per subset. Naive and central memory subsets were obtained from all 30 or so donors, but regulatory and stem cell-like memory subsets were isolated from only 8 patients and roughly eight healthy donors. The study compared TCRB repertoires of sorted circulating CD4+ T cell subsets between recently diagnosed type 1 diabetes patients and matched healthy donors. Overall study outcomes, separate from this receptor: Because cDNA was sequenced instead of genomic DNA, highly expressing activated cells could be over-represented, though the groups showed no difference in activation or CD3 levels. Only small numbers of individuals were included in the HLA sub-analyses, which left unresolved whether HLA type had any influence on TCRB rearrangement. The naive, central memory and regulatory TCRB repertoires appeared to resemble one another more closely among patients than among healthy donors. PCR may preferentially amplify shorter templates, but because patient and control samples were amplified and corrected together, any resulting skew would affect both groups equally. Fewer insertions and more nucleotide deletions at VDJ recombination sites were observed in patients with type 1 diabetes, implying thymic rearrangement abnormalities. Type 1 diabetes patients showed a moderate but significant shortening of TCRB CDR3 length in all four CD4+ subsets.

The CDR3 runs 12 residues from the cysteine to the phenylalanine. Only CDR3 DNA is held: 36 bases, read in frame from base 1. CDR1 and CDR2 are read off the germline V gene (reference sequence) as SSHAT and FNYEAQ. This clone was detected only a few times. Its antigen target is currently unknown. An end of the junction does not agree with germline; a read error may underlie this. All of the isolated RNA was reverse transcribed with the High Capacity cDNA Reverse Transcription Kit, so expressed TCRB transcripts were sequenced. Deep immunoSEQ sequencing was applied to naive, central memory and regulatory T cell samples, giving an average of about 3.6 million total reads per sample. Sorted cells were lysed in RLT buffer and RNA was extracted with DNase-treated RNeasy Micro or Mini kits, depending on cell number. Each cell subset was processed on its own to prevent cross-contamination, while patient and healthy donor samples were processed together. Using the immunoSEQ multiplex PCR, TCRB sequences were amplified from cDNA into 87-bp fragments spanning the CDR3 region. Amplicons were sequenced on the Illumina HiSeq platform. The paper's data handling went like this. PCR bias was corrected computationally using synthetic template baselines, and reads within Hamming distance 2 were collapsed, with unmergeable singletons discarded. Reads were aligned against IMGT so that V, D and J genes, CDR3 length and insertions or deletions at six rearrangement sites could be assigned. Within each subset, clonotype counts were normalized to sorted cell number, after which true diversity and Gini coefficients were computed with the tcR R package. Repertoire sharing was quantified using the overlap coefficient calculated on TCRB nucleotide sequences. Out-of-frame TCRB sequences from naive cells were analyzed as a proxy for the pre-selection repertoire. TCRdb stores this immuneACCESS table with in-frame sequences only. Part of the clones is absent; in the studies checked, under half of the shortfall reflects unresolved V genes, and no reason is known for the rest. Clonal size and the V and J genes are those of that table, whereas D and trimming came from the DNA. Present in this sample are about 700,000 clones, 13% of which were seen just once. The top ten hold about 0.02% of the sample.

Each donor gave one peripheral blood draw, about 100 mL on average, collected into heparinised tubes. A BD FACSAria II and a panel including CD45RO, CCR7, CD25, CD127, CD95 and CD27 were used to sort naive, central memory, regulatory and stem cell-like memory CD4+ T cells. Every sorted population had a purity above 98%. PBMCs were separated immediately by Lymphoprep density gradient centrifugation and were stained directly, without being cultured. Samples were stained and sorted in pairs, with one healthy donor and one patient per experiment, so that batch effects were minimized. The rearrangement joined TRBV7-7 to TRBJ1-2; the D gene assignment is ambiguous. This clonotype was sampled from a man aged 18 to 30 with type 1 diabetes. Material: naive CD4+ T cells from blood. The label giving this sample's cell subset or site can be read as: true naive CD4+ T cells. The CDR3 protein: CASRPYHYGYTF. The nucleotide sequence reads TGTGCTAGCAGACCGTATCACTATGGCTACACCTTC.